Each of the 25 T cell receptor beta chains below was sequenced from the same sample in a study of blood T cell repertoires in COVID-19 (dated by TCRdb to 2018 to 2021). The library was prepared using the immunoSEQ multiplex PCR assay. TCRdb limited this immuneACCESS table to in-frame rearrangements with V and J called. A share of clones is missing; checked studies link under half to unresolved V genes, and the rest is unexplained. The sample has approximately 270,000 clones on record, 90% to 95% of them singletons. The ten largest clones take up 1.2% of the sample. Material: PBMCs or T cells enriched from blood (not recorded which). The receptors were sampled from a human donor in a cohort exposed to, infected with or recovered from COVID-19 (not recorded which). The donor label of this sample is uncertain.

The rearrangement uses TRBV19 and TRBJ1-1; D possibly corresponds to TRBD1 (5 bases). Germline CDR1 LNHDA, CDR2 SQIVND (reference sequence). V was trimmed by 5 bases and J by 5 bases, leaving 12 bases between them. The CDR3 consists of 13 residues. Here the CDR3 reads CASSSQGYTEAFF. The CDR3 nucleotides are TGTGCCAGTAGTTCCCAGGGATATACTGAAGCTTTCTTT.

The V and J genes are TRBV5-1 and TRBJ1-1, with D tentatively TRBD1 (5 bases). The V gene lost 0 bases and the J gene lost 3 bases, with 9 bases spanning the gap. The CDR3 contains 14 residues. Germline V gene lookup returns CDR1 SGHRS and CDR2 YFSETQ. This CDR3 is CASSLGGGDTEAFF. The CDR3 DNA follows: TGCGCCAGCAGCTTGGGAGGAGGGGACACTGAAGCTTTCTTT.

V is TRBV27 and J is TRBJ2-3; TRBD2 aligns across 10 bases. V lost 0 bases, J lost 11 bases, and 11 bases stayed unmatched. In germline, CDR1 is MNHEY, CDR2 SMNVEV (reference sequence). This CDR3 has 16 amino acids. Written as DNA, the CDR3 is TGTGCCAGCAGTTTATCCCCCAGCGGGGGGGCTCTGGGGCAGTATTTT. Translation: CASSLSPSGGALGQYF.

Worth noting for this clone: Its ends do not fully match the called genes, so a read error is possible. The chain links TRBV6-1 to TRBJ2-1, with D hard to call. This CDR3 has 16 residues. Germline CDR1 reads MNHNS; CDR2 reads SASEGT. The CDR3 sequence: CASSEAGPPSHNEQFF. The CDR3 DNA sequence: TGTGCCAGCAGTGAAGCGGGCCCTCCCTCCCACAATGAGCAGTTCTTC.

The V gene is TRBV5-1, the J gene TRBJ1-5; a possible D gene is TRBD1 (5 bases). Germline V gene data show CDR1 as SGHRS and CDR2 as YFSETQ. The CDR3 is 16 amino acids. Between the trimmed V and J ends, which lost 0 bases and 3 bases, there was a span of 13 bases. CDR3 sequence reads: CASSLGRGGPNQPQHF. Here the CDR3 DNA reads TGCGCCAGCAGCTTGGGTAGGGGAGGGCCCAATCAGCCCCAGCATTTT. The full variable domain, its missing parts supplied by reference TRBV5-1 and TRBJ1-5, is KAGVTQTPRYLIKTRGQQVTLSCSPISGHRSVSWYQQTPGQGLQFLFEYFSETQRNKGNFPGRFSGRQFSNSRSEMNVSTLELGDSALYLCASSLGRGGPNQPQHFGDGTRLSIL.

This clone was seen a few times. V and J are TRBV4-1 and TRBJ2-1; 7 bases align to TRBD2. V was clipped by 4 bases and J by 8 bases; unmatched bases: 17. CDR1 and CDR2 (germline): MGHRA, YSYEKL. The CDR3 covers 17 residues. Written as DNA, the CDR3 is TGCGCCAGCAGCCCTGGGGGGGGAATGGTGGGTTTCGATGAGCAGTTCTTC. This sequence encodes CASSPGGGMVGFDEQFF.

This rearrangement joins TRBV5-6 to TRBJ2-5, with 7 bases identical to TRBD2. V shed 5 bases and J 9 bases; nucleotides not matched to a gene: 10. The CDR3 has 13 amino acids. Germline V CDR1 and CDR2: SGHDT, YYEEEE. This chain's CDR3 is CASSLSGVRAQYF. CDR3 in DNA: TGTGCCAGCAGTCTAAGCGGGGTGCGGGCCCAGTACTTC.

This clone appeared a few times. The chain combines TRBV7-2 with TRBJ2-1; tentative D call: TRBD1 (5 bases). Trimming stripped 5 bases from V and 9 bases from J, with 14 bases between. The germline CDR1 and CDR2 sequences are SGHTA and FQGNSA. The CDR3 length is 13 residues. The CDR3 protein is CASSGQSTGEQFF. CDR3 nucleotide sequence: TGTGCCAGCAGCGGGCAGAGTACAGGTGAGCAGTTCTTC.

This chain connects TRBV30 to TRBJ2-3; TRBD2 matches 7 bases. This CDR3 is built from 15 residues. In germline, CDR1 is GTSNPN, CDR2 SVGIG (reference sequence). The J segment lost 2 bases and the V segment lost 0 bases, leaving 5 bases of the junction unmatched. This chain's CDR3 is CAWSVLADLTDTQYF. In DNA form, the CDR3 reads TGTGCCTGGAGTGTGCTAGCGGACCTCACAGATACGCAGTATTTT.

The rearrangement joins TRBV11-2 to TRBJ1-1, with D unclear. V shed 0 bases and J shed 4 bases, with 6 bases lying between them. CDR3 length equals 13 residues. Germline V gene data show CDR1 as SGHAT and CDR2 as FQNNGV. CDR3 DNA sequence: TGTGCCAGCAGCTTAGATGCGGGCACTGAAGCTTTCTTT. It is translated as CASSLDAGTEAFF.

The rearrangement joins TRBV5-5 to TRBJ2-5, with 12 bases that match TRBD2. The CDR3 totals 15 residues. Germline V gene sequence: CDR1 SGHKS, CDR2 YYEKEE (reference sequence). The trim removed 6 bases at V and 4 bases at J, leaving 7 bases unmatched. CDR3 protein: CASTLLAGGGETQYF. CDR3 bases: TGTGCCAGCACCCTACTAGCGGGGGGAGGAGAGACCCAGTACTTC.

As regards this clone: This may be a read error: a much more frequent sequence differs by one nucleotide. CDR3 sequence (DNA): TGCGCCAGCAGGACAGGGTTGAACACTGAAGCTTTCTTT. Translating it yields CASRTGLNTEAFF. The chain uses TRBV5-1 and TRBJ1-1; TRBD1 agrees at 7 bases. Trimming took 5 bases from V and 0 from J; bases not matched to a gene: 1. Germline lookup yields CDR1 SGHRS and CDR2 YFSETQ. The CDR3 contains 13 residues.

This chain links TRBV19 with TRBJ2-2; 8 bases line up with TRBD1. CDR3 size: 18 residues. Germline CDR1 is LNHDA and CDR2 is SQIVND (reference sequence). Losses at the gene ends were 1 base for V and 1 base for J; bases not matched to a gene: 8. For the CDR3, the DNA is TGTGCCAGTAGTATAGGGGCCAGGACAGGGTGGAACACCGGGGAGCTGTTTTTT. Residues: CASSIGARTGWNTGELFF.

The genes are TRBV14 and TRBJ1-1; maybe TRBD1 (6 bases). The CDR3 is 13 residues long. Germline V lookup: CDR1 SGHDN, CDR2 FVKESK. V was shortened by 4 bases and J by 7 bases, with 13 bases between the two germline ends. As DNA, the CDR3 is TGTGCCAGCAGCCTAATGAAGGACAGTGAAGCTTTCTTT. Translated, it gives CASSLMKDSEAFF.

This chain links TRBV7-8 with TRBJ2-7, with TRBD1 matching over 7 bases. Germline V gene data show CDR1 as SGHVS and CDR2 as FQNEAQ. This CDR3 is 14 amino acids long. Unmatched junction bases numbered 4, after V lost 2 bases and J lost 3 bases. The CDR3 coding sequence is TGTGCCAGCAGCTTAAGGGACAGACTCTACGAGCAGTACTTC. Translating it yields CASSLRDRLYEQYF.

V is TRBV5-1 and J is TRBJ1-4; D gene ambiguous. Germline CDR1 is SGHRS and CDR2 is YFSETQ. Trimming removed 0 bases from V and 6 bases from J, with 6 bases in between. CDR3 length: 13 amino acids. The CDR3 is CASSLAVDEKLFF. The CDR3 bases are TGCGCCAGCAGCTTGGCCGTAGATGAAAAACTGTTTTTT.

CDR3 DNA: TGTGCCTGGAGTGGGGCGAGGGTTGAAAAACTGTTTTTT. Its translation: CAWSGARVEKLFF. The chain uses TRBV30 and TRBJ1-4, with D unresolved. The germline V gene encodes CDR1 GTSNPN and CDR2 SVGIG (reference sequence). The CDR3 has 13 residues. Trimming shortened V by 1 base and J by 7 bases, and 10 bases separated the two germline ends.

The CDR3 region is CASRPDYGQETQYF. The CDR3 DNA is TGTGCCAGCAGGCCGGACTACGGTCAAGAGACCCAGTACTTC. This chain uses TRBV2 with TRBJ2-5, with D perhaps matching TRBD2 (6 bases). The germline gives CDR1 SNHLY, CDR2 FYNNEI. Trimming took 6 bases from V and 2 from J, leaving 13 bases between them. The CDR3 covers 14 residues.

The chain joins TRBV5-4 to TRBJ2-7; the match to TRBD2 covers 9 bases. The CDR3 spans 16 residues. V lost 2 bases, J lost 5 bases, and 11 bases stayed unmatched. Germline loops: CDR1 SGHNT, CDR2 YYREEE (reference sequence). Here the CDR3 reads CASSFARGGKFNEQYF. CDR3 DNA sequence: TGTGCCAGCAGCTTTGCGCGGGGGGGAAAATTTAACGAGCAGTACTTC. The whole variable domain, remainder taken from reference TRBV5-4 and TRBJ2-7, is ETGVTQSPTHLIKTRGQQVTLRCSSQSGHNTVSWYQQALGQGPQFIFQYYREEENGRGNFPPRFSGLQFPNYSSELNVNALELDDSALYLCASSFARGGKFNEQYFGPGTRLTVT.

The chain links TRBV29-1 to TRBJ1-6; D remains unclear. In germline, CDR1 is SQVTM, CDR2 ANQGSEA. CDR3 size: 16 residues. V lost 4 bases and J 6 bases, leaving 19 bases between the germline ends. The CDR3 DNA is TGCAGCGTTGGACTAATTGTACGGTATATTAATTCACCCCTCCACTTT. Translated: CSVGLIVRYINSPLHF. The variable domain in full, completed from reference TRBV29-1 and TRBJ1-6, reads SAVISQKPSRDICQRGTSLTIQCQVDSQVTMMFWYRQQPGQSLTLIATANQGSEATYESGFVIDKFPISRPNLTFSTLTVSNMSPEDSSIYLCSVGLIVRYINSPLHFGNGTRLTVT.

The V gene is TRBV3-1 (or the pseudogene TRBV3-2), the J gene TRBJ2-2; D gene unclear. Germline CDR1 is LGHDT and CDR2 is YNNKEL (reference sequence). V lost 4 bases, J lost 4 bases, and 16 bases lay in between. This CDR3 comprises 16 residues. The CDR3 region has the DNA TGTGCCAGCAGCCTGAATCCCGGGTCACCCACCGGGGAGCTGTTTTTT. This translates into CASSLNPGSPTGELFF.

This sequence joins TRBV6-1 and TRBJ1-1; D unclear. This CDR3 contains 11 residues. The V end was cut by 6 bases, the J end by 4 bases, with 6 bases between. CDR1 and CDR2 (germline): MNHNS, SASEGT. DNA of the CDR3: TGTGCCAGCAGATTATCCACTGAAGCTTTCTTT. This sequence encodes CASRLSTEAFF.

This clone was observed a handful of times. The J gene is TRBJ1-3, the V gene TRBV6-5; perhaps TRBD1 as D (6 bases). CDR3 length: 14 amino acids. V lost 6 bases and J 2 bases, leaving 11 bases between the germline ends. Germline V lookup: CDR1 MNHEY, CDR2 SVGAGI. The CDR3 sequence is CASSVGGTGNTIYF. In DNA form, the CDR3 reads TGTGCCAGCAGCGTAGGGGGTACTGGAAACACCATATATTTT.

This clone came up once. V usage is TRBV4-3 and J usage is TRBJ1-6; D perhaps matches TRBD1 (6 bases). The CDR3 extends over 16 amino acids. V was clipped by 0 bases and J by 8 bases, with 14 bases between them. Looked up from germline, CDR1 is LGHNA and CDR2 is YSLEER. CDR3 coding DNA: TGCGCCAGCAGCCAAGAGGGTCCAGGGGTTTATTCACCCCTCCACTTT. The encoded protein is CASSQEGPGVYSPLHF.

This clone was counted once. The V call is TRBV6-5, the J call TRBJ2-6; D uncertain. V lost 8 bases, J lost 1 base, and 12 bases lay in between. The CDR3 is made up of 15 amino acids. From germline, CDR1 is MNHEY and CDR2 SVGAGI. CDR3 in amino acids: CASALIWSGANVLTF. Written as DNA, the CDR3 is TGTGCCAGCGCCCTAATTTGGTCTGGGGCCAACGTCCTGACTTTC.